This entry lists 23 T cell receptor beta chains sequenced from one sample in a study of cytomegalovirus exposure and HLA in healthy donors. 60 Vbeta and 13 Jbeta primers were used in PCR. Profiling relied on immunoSEQ multiplex PCR, and the TCRdb table lists in-frame clones only, not all of them. The sample carries 160,000 or so clones, nearly 80% recorded once. The material sequenced was PBMCs. These receptors all stem from a woman aged 40 to 55 in good health and CMV-seronegative.

V and J are TRBV5-4 and TRBJ1-1; TRBD1 might be the D (5 bases). The CDR3 contains 13 residues. Germline V gene lookup returns CDR1 SGHNT and CDR2 YYREEE (reference sequence). The ends were cut back, 3 bases at V and 1 base at J, with 7 bases in the middle. In DNA, the CDR3 is TGTGCCAGCAGCTCAACAGGGAACACTGAAGCTTTCTTT. It translates to CASSSTGNTEAFF.

The chain carries TRBV29-1 and TRBJ2-3; 10 bases fit TRBD2. CDR1 SQVTM and CDR2 ANQGSEA come from the germline V gene. Trimming took 6 bases from V and 2 from J; bases not matched to a gene: 8. CDR3 length: 15 residues. The CDR3 loop reads CSVAGTSANTDTQYF. The CDR3 DNA sequence: TGCAGCGTCGCCGGGACTAGCGCAAACACAGATACGCAGTATTTT.

The V and J genes are TRBV10-3 and TRBJ1-2, with TRBD1 identical over 8 bases. Germline CDR1 is ENHRY and CDR2 is SYGVKD. This CDR3 is 15 amino acids long. With V trimmed by 3 bases and J by 4 bases, 7 bases remained unmatched. The CDR3 sequence: CAISDPGGEIYGYTF. CDR3 in DNA: TGTGCCATCAGTGACCCAGGGGGCGAGATCTATGGCTACACCTTC.

The genes are TRBV5-1 and TRBJ1-1; D is ambiguous. V was pared by 4 bases and J by 0 bases, with 7 bases between. This CDR3 is 13 amino acids long. CDR1 and CDR2 (germline): SGHRS, YFSETQ. The chain's CDR3 is CASSELVNTEAFF. In DNA form, the CDR3 reads TGCGCCAGCAGCGAATTAGTGAACACTGAAGCTTTCTTT.

This clone was observed a single time. The chain combines TRBV7-9 with TRBJ2-1; D remains unclear. CDR1 and CDR2 (germline): SEHNR, FQNEAQ (reference sequence). The CDR3 contains 15 residues. Deletions cut 3 bases from V and 0 bases from J, with 9 bases between. CDR3 sequence (DNA): TGTGCCAGCAGCTTCGGTCTGAGCTCCTACAATGAGCAGTTCTTC. Translated: CASSFGLSSYNEQFF.

V and J are TRBV6-1 and TRBJ2-3, with a tentative D call TRBD1 (6 bases). The CDR3 consists of 15 residues. The V gene's germline CDR1 is MNHNS and CDR2 SASEGT. V was clipped by 7 bases and J by 3 bases, with 17 bases between them. The CDR3 sequence is CASTPIQGTTDTQYF. CDR3 DNA sequence: TGTGCCAGCACCCCGATACAGGGAACGACAGATACGCAGTATTTT.

The chain is built from TRBV6-1 and TRBJ1-3; D remains unclear. Trimming removed 11 bases at V and 0 bases at J, with 8 bases between. This CDR3 is built from 12 residues. Germline CDR1 reads MNHNS; CDR2 reads SASEGT. CDR3 DNA sequence: TGTGCCGTTCTTTACTCTGGAAACACCATATATTTT. It yields the protein CAVLYSGNTIYF.

This chain links TRBV5-1 with TRBJ2-2; D possibly corresponds to TRBD2 (7 bases). The germline V and J ends were trimmed by 4 bases and 5 bases, with 18 bases remaining between them. The CDR3 covers 16 residues. Per germline, CDR1 SGHRS and CDR2 YFSETQ. The CDR3 loop reads CASSPGWGGETGELFF. As DNA, the CDR3 is TGCGCCAGCAGCCCAGGTTGGGGGGGCGAAACCGGGGAGCTGTTTTTT.

The chain is built from TRBV6-5 and TRBJ1-2; 7 bases are shared with TRBD1. The CDR3 is made up of 14 amino acids. V lost 6 bases to trimming and J lost 4 bases; unmatched junction nucleotides: 8. The germline CDR1 and CDR2 sequences are MNHEY and SVGAGI. CDR3 nucleotide sequence: TGTGCCAGCAGCCGCGACGGGACAGTCTATGGCTACACCTTC. Its translation is CASSRDGTVYGYTF.

This clone was seen a single time. The chain recombines TRBV27 with TRBJ2-1; D is undetermined. The CDR3 covers 14 residues. The germline V gene has CDR1 MNHEY and CDR2 SMNVEV (reference sequence). Trimming shortened V by 6 bases and J by 0 bases, and 9 bases separated the two germline ends. The CDR3 DNA reads as TGTGCCAGCAGCCCTCAGCGCTCCTACAATGAGCAGTTCTTC. It specifies CASSPQRSYNEQFF.

V usage is TRBV2 and J usage is TRBJ2-1, with D unresolved. Germline lookup yields CDR1 SNHLY and CDR2 FYNNEI. The CDR3 sequence is 11 residues long. V was trimmed by 6 bases and J by 4 bases, leaving 4 bases between them. CDR3 coding DNA: TGTGCCAGCAGGTATTACAATGAGCAGTTCTTC. Translating it yields CASRYYNEQFF.

V is TRBV5-1 and J is TRBJ2-7, with TRBD2 as a possible D gene (7 bases). This CDR3 spans 17 amino acids. V was cut by 3 bases and J by 4 bases, with 23 bases left in between. Germline CDR1 reads SGHRS; CDR2 reads YFSETQ. The CDR3, as DNA: TGCGCCAGCAGCTGGAAAGGAGGGGGGGAAGATCAGTACGAGCAGTACTTC. Translated: CASSWKGGGEDQYEQYF.

The CDR3 here is CASGPVTGLPSYEQYF. DNA for the CDR3: TGTGCCAGCGGGCCCGTAACAGGGTTGCCCTCCTACGAGCAGTACTTC. This chain joins TRBV27 and TRBJ2-7; D possibly corresponds to TRBD1 (6 bases). The germline gives CDR1 MNHEY, CDR2 SMNVEV (reference sequence). The CDR3 is made up of 16 amino acids. Trimming removed 8 bases at V and 0 bases at J, with 20 bases between.

In its sample, this clone was seen a few times. The CDR3, as DNA: TGTGCCAGCAGGCAAACAGGGGGCGGTAATTCACCCCTCCACTTT. Its protein is CASRQTGGGNSPLHF. This chain uses TRBV6-1 with TRBJ1-6; 9 bases are a match to TRBD1. From germline, CDR1 is MNHNS and CDR2 SASEGT. The CDR3 sequence is 15 residues long. V was clipped by 6 bases and J by 6 bases; unmatched bases: 6.

The chain recombines TRBV27 with TRBJ1-2, with D possibly TRBD1 on 6 matching bases. Germline assignment: CDR1 MNHEY and CDR2 SMNVEV (reference sequence). With 6 bases removed from V and 1 base from J, the gap between germline ends came to 18 bases. The CDR3 covers 16 residues. The CDR3 nucleotides read TGTGCCAGCAGGCCACAGGGAAGCGGACTTAACTATGGCTACACCTTC. Amino acid sequence: CASRPQGSGLNYGYTF.

The chain carries TRBV5-1 and TRBJ2-3, with a weak D call TRBD2 (5 bases). The V and J ends lost 1 base and 8 bases respectively, with 11 bases between them. CDR3 length: 13 residues. Germline V CDR1 and CDR2: SGHRS, YFSETQ. The CDR3 here is CASSLLAPGTQYF. In nucleotides, the CDR3 is TGCGCCAGCAGCTTGCTAGCTCCGGGTACGCAGTATTTT.

The V call is TRBV5-6, the J call TRBJ2-7; 7 nucleotides line up with TRBD1. CDR3 size: 16 residues. Germline V gives CDR1 SGHDT, CDR2 YYEEEE. V was pared by 6 bases and J by 2 bases, with 14 bases of the junction left unmatched. DNA of the CDR3: TGTGCCAGCACCGTGAACGGCGAGGGACAGACCTACGAGCAGTACTTC. Translating it yields CASTVNGEGQTYEQYF.

The chain has TRBV27 and TRBJ1-6; TRBD1 might be the D (5 bases). CDR1 is MNHEY, CDR2 SMNVEV, per germline (reference sequence). V lost 1 base to trimming and J lost 7 bases, with 14 bases between them. The CDR3 is made up of 16 amino acids. The CDR3 region has the DNA TGTGCCAGCAGTTTATTATTAGGGGTTGGAAATTCACCCCTCCACTTT. It encodes CASSLLLGVGNSPLHF.

This clone was found once. V gene TRBV6-5 combines with J gene TRBJ2-5; no clear D. The CDR3 totals 14 residues. V was cut by 5 bases and J by 6 bases, with 16 bases left in between. Germline assignment: CDR1 MNHEY and CDR2 SVGAGI. The DNA of the CDR3 is TGTGCCAGCAGTAACCTAGTATCCTCCCAGACCCAGTACTTC. Translated, it gives CASSNLVSSQTQYF.

This chain joins TRBV7-6 and TRBJ2-1, with TRBD2 as a possible D gene (7 bases). The CDR3 is 16 residues long. The germline V and J ends were trimmed by 1 base and 5 bases, with 15 bases remaining between them. The germline gives CDR1 SGHVS, CDR2 FNYEAQ. CDR3 protein: CASSLGPRGADNEQFF. The CDR3 bases are TGTGCCAGCAGCTTAGGGCCCCGGGGGGCTGACAATGAGCAGTTCTTC.

This sequence joins TRBV10-1 and TRBJ2-3; D may be TRBD1 (6 bases). V was cut by 4 bases and J by 1 base, with 12 bases left in between. CDR3 length: 15 amino acids. Germline loops: CDR1 WNHNN, CDR2 SYGVQD (reference sequence). The CDR3: CASSVGAGGTDTQYF. In DNA, the CDR3 is TGCGCCAGCAGTGTCGGGGCAGGGGGCACAGATACGCAGTATTTT.

This chain connects TRBV9 to TRBJ1-3, with D possibly TRBD1 on 5 matching bases. The CDR3 length is 13 residues. With 3 bases removed from V and 5 bases from J, the gap between germline ends came to 9 bases. Germline lookup yields CDR1 SGDLS and CDR2 YYNGEE. DNA of the CDR3: TGTGCCAGCAGCGACAGACAGAGAAACACCATATATTTT. It translates to CASSDRQRNTIYF.

The rearrangement joins TRBV6-6 to TRBJ2-7; 7 bases match TRBD1. The CDR3 sequence is 16 residues long. Germline loops: CDR1 MNHNY, CDR2 SVGAGI (reference sequence). The V segment lost 5 bases and the J segment 0 bases; nucleotides outside the gene matches: 10. In DNA, the CDR3 is TGTGCCAGCAGTCACCCCGGACAGGCTGCCTCCTACGAGCAGTACTTC. Its translation is CASSHPGQAASYEQYF.